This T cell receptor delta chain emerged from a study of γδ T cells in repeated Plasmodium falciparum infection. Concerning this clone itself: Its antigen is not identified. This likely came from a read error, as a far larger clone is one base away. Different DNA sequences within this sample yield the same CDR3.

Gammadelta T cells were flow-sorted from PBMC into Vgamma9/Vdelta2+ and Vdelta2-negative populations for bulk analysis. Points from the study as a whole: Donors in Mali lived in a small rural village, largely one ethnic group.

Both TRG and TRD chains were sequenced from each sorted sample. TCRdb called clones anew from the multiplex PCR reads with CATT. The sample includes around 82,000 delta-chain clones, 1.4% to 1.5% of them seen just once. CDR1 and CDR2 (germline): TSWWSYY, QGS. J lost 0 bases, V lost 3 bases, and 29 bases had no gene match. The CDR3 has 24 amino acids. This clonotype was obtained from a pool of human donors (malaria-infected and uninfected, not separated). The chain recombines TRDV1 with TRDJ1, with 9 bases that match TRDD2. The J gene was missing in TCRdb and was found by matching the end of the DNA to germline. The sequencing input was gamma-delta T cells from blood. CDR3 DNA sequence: TGTGCTCTTGGGGATGCGCTTCCTTCCTACCAGGTACTGGGAGACTTCGGGTACACCGATAAACTCATCTTT. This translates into CALGDALPSYQVLGDFGYTDKLIF.